The 2 T cell receptor beta chains below were found in one sample sequenced in a study of technical replicates of blood from a few donors. Sequenced by immunoSEQ multiplex PCR; TCRdb stores in-frame clones only, minus some. The sample has fewer than 90,000 clones; over 75% are singletons. The sequenced sample consisted of T cells isolated from PBMCs. Receptors were obtained from a human donor in good health.

This rearrangement joins TRBV19 to TRBJ2-3; no definite D call. With 7 bases removed from V and 0 bases from J, the gap between germline ends came to 11 bases. Germline V gene data show CDR1 as LNHDA and CDR2 as SQIVND (reference sequence). CDR3 size: 14 residues. CDR3 residues: CASTLTGSTDTQYF. In DNA, the CDR3 is TGTGCCAGTACCCTTACCGGGAGCACAGATACGCAGTATTTT.

The V gene is TRBV7-9, the J gene TRBJ2-7, with 9 bases that match TRBD1. Per the germline V gene, CDR1 is SEHNR and CDR2 is FQNEAQ (reference sequence). The CDR3 is 14 residues long. The V and J ends lost 11 bases and 2 bases, in that order; junction bases with no gene match: 10. The CDR3, as DNA: TGTGCCGGGGGGTACGGGACAGGGACCTACGAGCAGTACTTC. This sequence encodes CAGGYGTGTYEQYF.